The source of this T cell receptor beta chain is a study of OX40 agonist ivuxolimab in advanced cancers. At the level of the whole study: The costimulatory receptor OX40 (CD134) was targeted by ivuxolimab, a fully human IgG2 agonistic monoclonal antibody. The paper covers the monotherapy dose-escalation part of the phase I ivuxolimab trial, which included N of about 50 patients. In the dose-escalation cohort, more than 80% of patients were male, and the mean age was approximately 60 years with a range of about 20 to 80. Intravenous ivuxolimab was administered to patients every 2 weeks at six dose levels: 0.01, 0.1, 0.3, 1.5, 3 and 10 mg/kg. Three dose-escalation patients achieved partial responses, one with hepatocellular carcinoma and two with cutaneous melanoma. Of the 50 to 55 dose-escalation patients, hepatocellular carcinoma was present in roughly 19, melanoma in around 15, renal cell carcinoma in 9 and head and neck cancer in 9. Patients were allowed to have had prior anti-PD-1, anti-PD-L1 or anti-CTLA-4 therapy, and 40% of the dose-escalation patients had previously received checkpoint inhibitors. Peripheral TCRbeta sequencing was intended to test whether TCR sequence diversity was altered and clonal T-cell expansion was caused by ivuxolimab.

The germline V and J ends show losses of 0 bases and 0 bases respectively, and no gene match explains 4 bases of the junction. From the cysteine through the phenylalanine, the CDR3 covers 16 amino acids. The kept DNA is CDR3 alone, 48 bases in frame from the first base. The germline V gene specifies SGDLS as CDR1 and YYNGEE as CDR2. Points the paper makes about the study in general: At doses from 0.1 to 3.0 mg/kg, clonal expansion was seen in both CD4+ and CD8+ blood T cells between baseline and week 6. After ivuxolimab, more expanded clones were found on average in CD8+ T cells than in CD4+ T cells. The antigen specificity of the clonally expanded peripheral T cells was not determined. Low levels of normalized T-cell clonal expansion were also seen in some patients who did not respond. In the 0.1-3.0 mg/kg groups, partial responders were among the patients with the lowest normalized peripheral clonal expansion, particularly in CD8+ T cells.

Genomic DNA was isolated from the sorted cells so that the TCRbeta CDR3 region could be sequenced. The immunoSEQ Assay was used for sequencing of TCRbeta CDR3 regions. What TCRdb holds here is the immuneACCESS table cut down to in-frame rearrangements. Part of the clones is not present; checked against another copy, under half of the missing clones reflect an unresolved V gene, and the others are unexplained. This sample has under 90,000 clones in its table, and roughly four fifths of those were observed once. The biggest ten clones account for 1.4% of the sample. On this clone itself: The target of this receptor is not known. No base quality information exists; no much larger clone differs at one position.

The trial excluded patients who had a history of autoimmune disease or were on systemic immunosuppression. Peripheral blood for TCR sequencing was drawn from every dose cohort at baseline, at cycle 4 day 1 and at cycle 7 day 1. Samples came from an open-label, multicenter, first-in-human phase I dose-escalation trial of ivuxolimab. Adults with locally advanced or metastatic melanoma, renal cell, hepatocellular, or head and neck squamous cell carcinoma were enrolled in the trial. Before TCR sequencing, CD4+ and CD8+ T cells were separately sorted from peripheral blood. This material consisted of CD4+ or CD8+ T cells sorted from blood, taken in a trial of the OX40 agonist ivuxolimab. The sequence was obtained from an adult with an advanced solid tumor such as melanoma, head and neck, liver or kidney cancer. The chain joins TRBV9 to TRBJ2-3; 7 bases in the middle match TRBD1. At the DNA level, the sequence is TGTGCCAGCAGCGTAGGGGCCAGGGGGAGCACAGATACGCAGTATTTT. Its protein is CASSVGARGSTDTQYF.